The clone carrying this TCR beta chain was observed many times. The germline CDR1 and CDR2 sequences are SGHAT and FQNNGV. This CDR3 comprises 15 residues. Unmatched junction bases numbered 4, after V lost 3 bases and J lost 4 bases. The data were taken from a study of molecular identifiers for immune sequencing clone quantification. TCRdb used MiXCR to reprocess the PCR reads, holding one entry per CDR3 protein. Found here are under 350,000 distinct CDR3 sequences, about 22% of them singletons; the top ten hold 0.65% to 0.75%. The V call is TRBV11-2, the J call TRBJ2-1; 9 nucleotides agree with TRBD2. The source of this sequence is a human donor in good health. Some libraries in this study had Jurkat cell RNA spiked in. Input material: naive CD8+ T cells from blood, with Jurkat cell RNA spiked in. Subset specified: FACS-sorted CD8+CD4-CCR7+CD45RA+ naive T cells. The CDR3 DNA is TGTGCCAGCAGCTTCGGGACTAGCTCATACAATGAGCAGTTCTTC. It yields the protein CASSFGTSSYNEQFF.